Listed below are T cell receptor beta chains from one sample, sequenced in a study of regulatory T cells in long-lasting Graves disease. TCRdb re-called the multiplex PCR reads with MiXCR, one entry per CDR3 protein. This sample has a few hundred thousand distinct CDR3 sequences, with less than 20% found just once. These same records also appear under a second study, on T cells in Graves' hyperthyroidism and ophthalmopathy.

Sample: peripheral blood mononuclear cells (PBMCs), taken at new diagnosis, from a patient treated with antithyroid drugs. The receptors here all came from a woman in her late teens or twenties with Graves disease. CDR3s include the opening cysteine and the closing phenylalanine or tryptophan. Fields, in order: V gene, J gene, CDR3 protein.

>TRBV6-2/TRBV6-3|TRBJ2-7
CASSDGTYRGLAEKKYEQYF
>TRBV29-1|TRBJ2-5
CSVEDLTELEETQYF
>TRBV6-5|TRBJ2-1
CASSLIESSYNEQFF
>TRBV29-1|TRBJ2-7
CSVRAGTGGSYEQYF
>TRBV11-3|TRBJ2-2
CASSLGPAGVTGELFF
>TRBV19|TRBJ2-3
CASSKVDGTDTQYF
>TRBV7-9|TRBJ1-3
CASSNRDMISGNTIYF
>TRBV2|TRBJ2-5
CASVGSEETQYF
>TRBV27|TRBJ2-7
CASSLSLTGSGEQYF
>TRBV11-2|TRBJ1-4
CASSRDRPYNEKLFF
>TRBV20-1|TRBJ1-1
CSAMKGPNTEAFF
>TRBV27|TRBJ1-3
CASSFGGRGNTIYF
>TRBV13|TRBJ2-3
CASSFFSPQSSTDTQYF
>TRBV7-9|TRBJ2-7
CASSRQGAVNVQYF
>TRBV7-8|TRBJ1-5
CASSLGDTNQPQHF
>TRBV12-3/TRBV12-4|TRBJ2-5
CASSYGQGAGETQYF
>TRBV27|TRBJ2-7
CASSFTSGGSYEQYF
>TRBV20-1|TRBJ1-1
CSARGTTNTEAFF
>TRBV28|TRBJ2-2
CASSLFEGYTGELFF
>TRBV2|TRBJ1-5
CASSGPNSNQPQHF
>TRBV27|TRBJ2-7
CASSLFAGAYEQYF